This T cell receptor beta chain derives from a study of T cells in Graves' hyperthyroidism and ophthalmopathy. Broader study findings: Ophthalmopathy was told apart from stable hyperthyroidism by a 13 V-J model. The majority of expanded thyroid clonotypes above 0.001 also appeared in blood.

This clonotype was seen a few times. Its antigen remains unidentified. This sequence may be a read error, since a much larger clone differs from it by one base. It was RNA transcripts that yielded the amplified TCR beta CDR3 regions. HTBI primers were employed in a first-round RT-PCR of the TCR CDR3. In TCRdb, the multiplex PCR reads were re-called with MiXCR into one record per CDR3 protein. The sample carries some 460,000 distinct CDR3 sequences, 15% to 19% recorded once. Graves' hyperthyroidism qualified as stable when ophthalmopathy did not progress within 18 months. Recently diagnosed hyperthyroidism of less than 2 months' duration affected patients aged 18 to 65. With 3 bases removed from V and 3 bases from J, the gap between germline ends came to 14 bases. Germline V gene sequence: CDR1 GTSNPN, CDR2 SVGIG (reference sequence). The CDR3 runs 14 residues.

The TCR sequence derives from a woman between 18 and 29 years old with Graves' hyperthyroidism. This sequence joins TRBV30 and TRBJ1-2; D gene unclear. The sample taken for sequencing was blood. CDR3 coding DNA: TGTGCCTGGAGCGGAATGTGGAGTGACTATGGCTACACCTTC. Its protein product is CAWSGMWSDYGYTF.